These 8 T cell receptor beta chains share one sample of origin, sequenced in a study of blood T cell repertoires in COVID-19. Repertoires were generated with immunoSEQ multiplex PCR, while TCRdb's copy carries only in-frame clones and drops some. The sample contains under 300,000 clones, approximately 87% of which appear only once. The sample comprised peripheral blood. These receptor sequences come from a man in his fifties or sixties who had recovered from COVID-19.

On this clone: One end of the junction does not line up with germline, which may come from a read error. The gene calls are TRBV4-1 and TRBJ1-4; the D is unclear. This CDR3 comprises 13 residues. In germline, CDR1 is MGHRA, CDR2 YSYEKL. CDR3 bases: TGCGCCAGCAGCCAAGAAGACTCTCGTCGTCCTTGTTTT. Amino acid sequence: CASSQEDSRRPCF.

This clone has just a few counts. This chain joins TRBV27 and TRBJ2-7, with TRBD2 identical over 8 bases. Germline V CDR1 and CDR2: MNHEY, SMNVEV (reference sequence). With V trimmed by 3 bases and J by 3 bases, 4 bases remained unmatched. CDR3 length: 14 amino acids. CDR3 in DNA: TGTGCCAGCAGTTTGGTAGCGGGATTCTACGAGCAGTACTTC. Translation: CASSLVAGFYEQYF.

This chain uses TRBV12-3 or TRBV12-4 with TRBJ2-2; 8 bases are a match to TRBD1. V shed 10 bases and J 6 bases; nucleotides not matched to a gene: 7. The CDR3 totals 13 residues. CDR3 residues: CATKTGAAGELFF. The CDR3 nucleotides read TGTGCCACCAAGACAGGGGCGGCCGGGGAGCTGTTTTTT.

The rearrangement links TRBV7-2 to TRBJ2-1; TRBD2 agrees at 11 bases. V lost 1 base, J lost 15 bases, and 11 bases stayed unmatched. Germline V gives CDR1 SGHTA, CDR2 FQGNSA. CDR3 size: 15 residues. The CDR3: CASSLVTSGGPGPFF. The DNA for the CDR3 is TGTGCCAGCAGCTTAGTTACTAGCGGGGGCCCAGGGCCGTTCTTC.

A few counts support this clone. V and J are TRBV3-1 (or the pseudogene TRBV3-2) and TRBJ2-3; 9 bases are a match to TRBD1. V dropped 0 bases and J dropped 5; count of bases not matched to a gene: 3. The CDR3 totals 15 residues. The germline CDR1 and CDR2 sequences are LGHDT and YNNKEL (reference sequence). DNA for the CDR3: TGTGCCAGCAGCCAAGAGGGGACAGGGAAAGATACGCAGTATTTT. The encoded protein is CASSQEGTGKDTQYF.

This clone was seen a handful of times. The genes are TRBV4-1 and TRBJ2-7, with 7 bases matching TRBD1. The V gene end was trimmed by 4 bases and the J gene end by 2 bases; junction bases not matched to a gene: 17. The CDR3 length is 18 residues. Looked up from germline, CDR1 is MGHRA and CDR2 is YSYEKL. In DNA form, the CDR3 reads TGCGCCAGCAGCCTAGCCGACTTAACCACAGGGACAGCCTACGAGCAGTACTTC. Protein product: CASSLADLTTGTAYEQYF.

J is TRBJ1-6 and V is TRBV19; TRBD1 aligns across 12 bases. Germline CDR1 LNHDA, CDR2 SQIVND (reference sequence). With V trimmed by 4 bases and J by 10 bases, 8 bases remained unmatched. The CDR3 covers 16 residues. The CDR3 bases are TGTGCCAGTAGTACTCCGGGACAGGGGGCAGGATCACCCCTCCACTTT. Translated: CASSTPGQGAGSPLHF.

The V gene is TRBV29-1, the J gene TRBJ1-1, with 10 bases aligning to TRBD1. Germline lookup yields CDR1 SQVTM and CDR2 ANQGSEA. The CDR3 sequence is 15 residues long. Trimming at V came to 0 bases and at J to 4 bases, leaving 5 bases not matched to a gene. Written as DNA, the CDR3 is TGCAGCGTTGAAGAGTGGGGACAGGGGTTCACTGAAGCTTTCTTT. Translating it yields CSVEEWGQGFTEAFF.